This T cell receptor beta chain derives from a study of T cells expressing NK-cell markers. Study summary: Cells sorted as CD3+CD56+NKG2C+, CD3+CD56+NKG2C- and CD3+CD56-NKG2C+ T cells supplied the TCR beta repertoires. Overall study findings and caveats: Six or seven donors showed dominant NKG2C+ clonotypes comprising about 1.0-8% of their CD8+ T cells. Questions lingered over whether expanded NKG2C+ T cell clones were HCMV-specific.

This CDR3 has 16 amino acids. Germline-derived CDR1 and CDR2 are KGHSH and LQKENI. After re-calling the 5' RACE reads, TCRdb lists one entry per CDR3 protein, DNA absent. The repertoire table contains some 140,000 distinct CDR3 sequences. About this clonotype itself: Its cognate antigen is unknown.

Sequenced sample: blood T cells: a sorted CD56 or NKG2C T cell subset, CD4+ or CD8+ T cells, or bulk PBMC T cells (not recorded which). The clonotype comes from a woman between 45 and 65 years old in good health. This chain connects TRBV18 to TRBJ1-5; the TCRdb D gene call, TRBD1, has no DNA to confirm it. CDR3 residues: CASSPPVQGSSQPQHF.